This T cell receptor beta chain was captured in a study of blood T cell repertoires in COVID-19. Looked up from germline, CDR1 is LNHDA and CDR2 is SQIVND (reference sequence). Trimming cost V 7 bases and J 5 bases; bases outside gene matches: 5. This CDR3 contains 12 residues. Repertoires were generated with immunoSEQ multiplex PCR, while TCRdb's copy carries only in-frame clones and drops some. The data contain approximately 250,000 clones, about 86% of them singletons. The chain couples TRBV19 to TRBJ2-7; 7 bases are a match to TRBD2. Sequencing input: peripheral blood. The TCR originated in a man aged 25 to 40 with active or convalescent COVID-19. This chain's CDR3 is CASKGEGHEQYF. As DNA, the CDR3 is TGTGCCAGTAAAGGGGAGGGTCACGAGCAGTACTTC.